This TCR beta chain is from a study of graft-versus-host responses after intestinal transplantation. Study background: As for transplant type, recipients had multivisceral, liver-intestinal, or isolated intestinal grafts. Every one of the recipients received anti-thymocyte globulin induction and afterwards took tacrolimus and steroids for roughly three years.

The CDR3 runs 13 residues. Germline CDR1 is SGHDT and CDR2 is YYEEEE. V was shortened by 0 bases and J by 3 bases, with 7 bases between the two germline ends. With regard to this clone: Its antigen is as yet unknown.

The study, taken as a whole, reports: Detected in recipient marrow were GvH clones, some of which were first observed in ileum or blood.

The assay was immunoSEQ multiplex PCR, and TCRdb's table has in-frame clones only and misses some. Here the sample spans 14,000 to 15,000 clones, 90% to 95% being singletons. This TCR came from a human patient who received an intestinal transplant, so some T cells may come from the graft donor. The chain links TRBV5-6 to TRBJ2-7; D uncertain. Specimen: PBMCs, collected 9 days after transplant. This CDR3 is CASSLDRSYEQYF. The CDR3 DNA is TGTGCCAGCAGCTTGGATAGAAGCTACGAGCAGTACTTC. Drawing the rest from reference TRBV5-6 and TRBJ2-7, the complete variable domain is DAGVTQSPTHLIKTRGQQVTLRCSPKSGHDTVSWYQQALGQGPQFIFQYYEEEERQRGNFPDRFSGHQFPNYSSELNVNALLLGDSALYLCASSLDRSYEQYFGPGTRLTVT.